This T cell receptor beta chain derives from a study of T cell repertoires in cytomegalovirus infection. Study overall: It was the public TCR beta signatures that indicated both CMV infection and matching HLA type. Findings of the study overall: There were HLA-C-restricted CMV-specific TCR beta clonotypes dominating the ex vivo response. Summed frequency of public TCR beta families distinguished CMV carriers with the relevant HLA.

Via MiXCR, TCRdb re-called the reads, giving one row per CDR3 protein. This table has some 680,000 distinct CDR3 sequences, about a third appearing once. V was clipped by 4 bases and J by 4 bases; unmatched bases: 7. Germline CDR1 reads SGHRS; CDR2 reads YFSETQ. This CDR3 has 15 amino acids. The sample holds a few counts of this clonotype. Its antigen is currently unknown. Sequenced material: PBMCs. The TCR comes from a human donor in good health (CMV status not recorded). Some clones in this sample may be carry-over from other donors' samples. The chain combines TRBV5-1 with TRBJ2-3; TRBD1 agrees at 9 bases. The CDR3 protein is CASSVTGTGSDTQYF. The CDR3 nucleotides read TGCGCCAGCAGCGTAACCGGGACAGGGTCAGATACGCAGTATTTT.